A single sample gave rise to the 20 T cell receptor beta chains below, sequenced in a study of radiation and T cells in renal cell carcinoma (dated by TCRdb to about 2020). Read against the paper, the sample's time point label means: baseline pretreatment blood. The treatment or condition label, read with the paper, signifies: 15 Gy SBRT to primary tumor, nephrectomy 4 weeks later. The protocol used for the library was the immunoSEQ multiplex PCR assay. The clones in this table, taken by TCRdb from immuneACCESS, are in-frame only. Not every clone is retained; where verified, under half of the shortfall comes from an unresolved V gene, and the cause of the rest is unknown. In all, the sample holds about 49,000 clones, and 75% to 85% of those were seen once. The top ten constitute 30% to 35% of the sample. Sequenced here: blood, sampled from a patient whose treatment included radiotherapy and nephrectomy. The receptors were sampled from a woman in her 70s with renal cell carcinoma.

The CDR3 is CASSSLQTGRTVATNEKLFF. The CDR3 coding sequence is TGTGCCAGCAGCTCGCTCCAAACAGGGAGAACTGTCGCAACTAATGAAAAACTGTTTTTT. The chain joins TRBV4-2 to TRBJ1-4; possibly TRBD1 for D (6 bases). V was shortened by 5 bases and J by 0 bases, with 25 bases between the two germline ends. There are 20 residues in the CDR3. CDR1 is LGHNA and CDR2 is YNFKEQ in the germline V gene.

This chain joins TRBV9 and TRBJ2-2, with D maybe TRBD1 (6 bases). V was cut by 1 base and J by 1 base, with 8 bases left in between. The CDR3 loop spans 15 amino acids. CDR1 SGDLS and CDR2 YYNGEE come from the germline V gene. CDR3 region: CASSVLTGNTGELFF. The CDR3 DNA is TGTGCCAGCAGCGTATTGACAGGGAACACCGGGGAGCTGTTTTTT.

This sequence joins TRBV5-1 and TRBJ2-5, with 10 positions matching TRBD2. The V gene end was trimmed by 2 bases and the J gene end by 4 bases; junction bases not matched to a gene: 8. The length of the CDR3 is 16 residues. Germline CDR1 and CDR2: SGHRS and YFSETQ. CDR3 protein: CASSLSSGSSGETQYF. CDR3 DNA: TGCGCCAGCAGCTTATCTAGCGGGAGCTCAGGAGAGACCCAGTACTTC.

This chain uses TRBV7-9 with TRBJ1-6; tentatively, D is TRBD1 (6 bases). V was trimmed by 8 bases and J by 5 bases, leaving 13 bases between them. CDR1 is SEHNR, CDR2 FQNEAQ, per germline (reference sequence). The CDR3 is 14 residues long. The CDR3 DNA reads TGTGCCAGCGGGGACAACTTGGATAATTCACCCCTCCACTTT. It specifies CASGDNLDNSPLHF.

This clone was detected a few times. The gene calls are TRBV25-1 and TRBJ2-5; the match to TRBD2 covers 8 bases. The germline V gene encodes CDR1 MGHDK and CDR2 SYGVNS. V trimming: 8 bases; J trimming: 5 bases; junction bases outside the gene matches: 10. The CDR3 is made up of 14 amino acids. CDR3 sequence: CASGRAGGGETQYF. The CDR3 DNA follows: TGTGCCAGCGGCCGTGCGGGCGGGGGGGAGACCCAGTACTTC.

The chain links TRBV7-2 to TRBJ2-2; 11 bases align to TRBD2. The trim removed 5 bases at V and 6 bases at J, leaving 5 bases unmatched. CDR1 and CDR2 from the germline V gene are SGHTA and FQGNSA. The CDR3 is 15 amino acids. CDR3 coding DNA: TGTGCCAGCAGCCCGGGACTAGCGGTCGCCGGGGAGCTGTTTTTT. Amino acids: CASSPGLAVAGELFF.

This chain uses TRBV7-9 with TRBJ2-7; TRBD1 matches at 9 bases. Losses at the gene ends were 4 bases for V and 6 bases for J; bases not matched to a gene: 4. This CDR3 is built from 13 residues. In germline, CDR1 is SEHNR, CDR2 FQNEAQ (reference sequence). CDR3 loop: CASSSTGGSEQYF. DNA of the CDR3: TGTGCCAGCAGCTCGACAGGGGGGAGCGAGCAGTACTTC.

The rearrangement uses TRBV27 and TRBJ2-7; tentative D call: TRBD1 (6 bases). Looked up from germline, CDR1 is MNHEY and CDR2 is SMNVEV (reference sequence). The CDR3 spans 11 residues. V gave up 5 bases and J gave up 9 bases, with 11 bases separating them. CDR3 region: CASSGQGRQYF. CDR3 nucleotides: TGTGCCAGCAGTGGGCAGGGGCGGCAGTACTTC.

This sequence joins TRBV30 and TRBJ1-1; D ambiguous. Germline V gene data show CDR1 as GTSNPN and CDR2 as SVGIG (reference sequence). This CDR3 spans 11 amino acids. V was trimmed by 6 bases and J by 1 base, leaving 6 bases between them. The DNA for the CDR3 is TGTGCCTGCGAACCGAACACTGAAGCTTTCTTT. It yields the protein CACEPNTEAFF.

J is TRBJ1-4 and V is TRBV19; no clear D gene. This CDR3 is 13 amino acids long. Germline lookup yields CDR1 LNHDA and CDR2 SQIVND (reference sequence). The V gene lost 3 bases and the J gene lost 6 bases, with 8 bases spanning the gap. For the CDR3, the DNA is TGTGCCAGTAGTATTAACCCGGATGAAAAACTGTTTTTT. Translating it yields CASSINPDEKLFF.

This chain joins TRBV9 and TRBJ2-3; 7 bases agree with TRBD1. The germline CDR1 and CDR2 sequences are SGDLS and YYNGEE. V was pared by 5 bases and J by 2 bases, with 5 bases of the junction left unmatched. The CDR3 loop spans 14 amino acids. The CDR3 is CASSLQGVTDTQYF. The CDR3, as DNA: TGTGCCAGCAGTTTGCAGGGGGTCACAGATACGCAGTATTTT.

The V and J genes are TRBV18 and TRBJ2-7; D remains unclear. Trimming removed 0 bases at V and 2 bases at J, with 8 bases between. The CDR3 spans 14 residues. The germline CDR1 and CDR2 sequences are KGHSH and LQKENI. The CDR3 DNA follows: TGTGCCAGCTCACCACCGGCCGGAACCTACGAGCAGTACTTC. This encodes CASSPPAGTYEQYF.

This sequence joins TRBV2 and TRBJ1-1, with D uncertain. The CDR3 is 14 amino acids. V was cut by 2 bases and J by 1 base, with 8 bases left in between. Germline loops: CDR1 SNHLY, CDR2 FYNNEI. DNA of the CDR3: TGTGCCAGCAGTGAACTTGTTGGGAACACTGAAGCTTTCTTT. It codes for CASSELVGNTEAFF.

This sequence joins TRBV7-9 and TRBJ2-7, with TRBD1 identical over 9 bases. The CDR3 spans 14 residues. Germline values: CDR1 SEHNR, CDR2 FQNEAQ (reference sequence). With V trimmed by 2 bases and J by 5 bases, 4 bases remained unmatched. The CDR3 here is CASSLNRGPHEQYF. The CDR3 region has the DNA TGTGCCAGCAGCTTAAACAGGGGGCCCCACGAGCAGTACTTC.

V gene TRBV16 combines with J gene TRBJ2-7; tentative D call: TRBD2 (5 bases). V gave up 7 bases and J gave up 7 bases, with 26 bases separating them. The germline gives CDR1 KGHSY, CDR2 FQNENV. The CDR3 is 16 residues long. This CDR3 is CASNVLRAGEIGEQYF. The CDR3 DNA reads as TGTGCCAGCAACGTTCTCCGGGCGGGCGAAATCGGGGAGCAGTACTTC. Supplemented by reference TRBV16 and TRBJ2-7, the full variable domain reads GEEVAQTPKHLVRGEGQKAKLYCAPIKGHSYVFWYQQVLKNEFKFLISFQNENVFDETGMPKERFSAKCLPNSPCSLEIQATKLEDSAVYFCASNVLRAGEIGEQYFGPGTRLTVT.

In its sample, this clone was seen a few times. The chain couples TRBV12-5 to TRBJ1-5; no clear D gene. The CDR3 sequence is 13 residues long. Trimming shortened V by 2 bases and J by 7 bases, and 9 bases separated the two germline ends. CDR1 and CDR2 from the germline V gene are LGHNT and FRNRAP. CDR3 sequence (DNA): TGTGCTAGTGGTTTGAGGACGGCACAGCCCCAGCATTTT. Translated, it gives CASGLRTAQPQHF. The whole variable domain, filled in from reference TRBV12-5 and TRBJ1-5, reads DARVTQTPRHKVTEMGQEVTMRCQPILGHNTVFWYRQTMMQGLELLAYFRNRAPLDDSGMPKDRFSAEMPDATLATLKIQPSEPRDSAVYFCASGLRTAQPQHFGDGTRLSIL.

CDR3 in amino acids: CASIEGALGYTF. Here the CDR3 DNA reads TGTGCCAGCATCGAGGGGGCGCTGGGCTACACCTTC. The J gene is TRBJ1-2, the V gene TRBV28; the match to TRBD1 covers 7 bases. This CDR3 has 12 amino acids. Germline V lookup: CDR1 MDHEN, CDR2 SYDVKM. J was trimmed by 8 bases and V by 7 bases; bases with no gene match: 7.

V gene TRBV5-6 combines with J gene TRBJ2-3; no clear D. This CDR3 has 12 residues. Per germline, CDR1 SGHDT and CDR2 YYEEEE. V lost 3 bases and J 3 bases, leaving 5 bases between the germline ends. The CDR3: CASSWGTDTQYF. CDR3 nucleotides: TGTGCCAGCAGCTGGGGAACAGATACGCAGTATTTT.

The J gene is TRBJ1-2, the V gene TRBV30; D possibly corresponds to TRBD1 (5 bases). The CDR3 length is 13 residues. The germline V and J ends were trimmed by 3 bases and 1 base, with 9 bases remaining between them. Germline-derived CDR1 and CDR2 are GTSNPN and SVGIG (reference sequence). The CDR3 here is CAWRSGFNYGYTF. Here the CDR3 DNA reads TGTGCCTGGAGATCAGGGTTTAACTATGGCTACACCTTC.

The V call is TRBV5-6, the J call TRBJ1-4; unclear D gene. The V end was cut by 4 bases, the J end by 7 bases, with 14 bases between. Germline CDR1 and CDR2: SGHDT and YYEEEE. The CDR3 totals 14 residues. CDR3 loop: CASSAINVGEKLFF. In DNA form, the CDR3 reads TGTGCCAGCAGCGCAATAAACGTCGGTGAAAAACTGTTTTTT.